These T cell receptor beta chains were read from a single sample in a study of T cell repertoires in cytomegalovirus infection. TCRdb passed the reads through MiXCR, listing each CDR3 protein once. The sample lists almost 550,000 distinct CDR3 sequences; more than 15% were seen once. Sample: CD8+ T cells from PBMCs. The source of these receptors is a human donor in good health (CMV status not recorded). Some clones in this sample may be carry-over from other donors' samples. CDR3s include the opening cysteine and the closing phenylalanine or tryptophan. D genes are given only for firm matches. Expanded clones get a size class; other rows say once, few or many, or leave the size out.

V	size	D	J	DNA	CDR3
TRBV7-9	many	-	TRBJ2-1	TGTGCCAGCAGCGCCCAGCACAATGAGCAGTTCTTC	CASSAQHNEQFF
TRBV10-2	few	TRBD1	TRBJ1-4	TGCGCCAGCAGTGGCGGGACAGGGGGATTCTCTACTAATGAAAAACTGTTTTTT	CASSGGTGGFSTNEKLFF
TRBV28	few	-	TRBJ2-7	TGTGCCAGCAGCTCGGACAGCCCTGAGCAGTACTTC	CASSSDSPEQYF
TRBV27	many	TRBD2	TRBJ2-7	TGTGCCAGCAGTTCGAACGCGGGAGGGCCCCGAGGTTACGAGCAGTACTTC	CASSSNAGGPRGYEQYF
TRBV12-3/TRBV12-4	many	-	TRBJ2-7	TGTGCCAGCAGCCCCGGGACCGAGGTGGGGTACTTC	CASSPGTEVGYF
TRBV12-5	-	-	TRBJ2-1	TGTGCTAGTGGTTTGGACCAGATTGAGCAGTTCTTC	CASGLDQIEQFF
TRBV5-1	-	TRBD1	TRBJ2-2	TGCGCCAGCAGCTTGCGGACAGGGTACGCCGGGGAGCTGTTTTTT	CASSLRTGYAGELFF
TRBV12-3/TRBV12-4	few	-	TRBJ2-6	TGTGCCAGCAGTGGACGCCACTCTGGGGCCAACGTCCTGACTTTC	CASSGRHSGANVLTF
TRBV6-5	-	-	TRBJ1-1	TGTGCCAGCAGTTACTCGGGCGGATTTTTGAACACTGAAGCTTTCTTT	CASSYSGGFLNTEAFF
TRBV19	few	TRBD1	TRBJ2-7	TGTGCCAGTAGTGCAGACAGGGGTAGAGGCTCCTACGAGCAGTACTTC	CASSADRGRGSYEQYF
TRBV27	-	-	TRBJ1-1	TGTGCCAGCAGTAATACAGGGATGGAAGCTTTCTTT	CASSNTGMEAFF
TRBV11-2	few	-	TRBJ2-2	TGTGCCAGCAGCTTAGCTCGTTCACTTTACACCGGGGAGCTGTTTTTT	CASSLARSLYTGELFF
TRBV3-1	few	-	TRBJ2-1	TGTGCCAGCAGCCAAGATGGAGTGCTAGCGTACAATGAGCAGTTCTTC	CASSQDGVLAYNEQFF
TRBV6-5	-	-	TRBJ1-1	TGTGCCAGCAGTACTTGGACAGAACTGAACACTGAAGCTTTCTTT	CASSTWTELNTEAFF
TRBV7-6	many	-	TRBJ1-5	TGTGCCAGCAGCTTAGCGATTGGGGTTGGTCAGCCCCAGCATTTT	CASSLAIGVGQPQHF
TRBV29-1	few	TRBD2	TRBJ2-1	TGCAGCGTTGTGGGACTAGCGGGGGGCTCCTACAATGAGCAGTTCTTC	CSVVGLAGGSYNEQFF
TRBV7-2	many	-	TRBJ2-1	TGTGCCAGCAGCTCCGCTAGCGATTCCTACAATGAGCAGTTCTTC	CASSSASDSYNEQFF
TRBV15	-	-	TRBJ1-2	TGTGCCACCAGCAGAGATCGGAGCCCCCACTATGGCTACACCTTC	CATSRDRSPHYGYTF
TRBV24-1	-	-	TRBJ2-1	TGTGCCACCAGTGATTGGACAGAAAATAACAATGAGCAGTTCTTC	CATSDWTENNNEQFF
TRBV4-1	few	-	TRBJ1-6	TGCGCCAGCAGCCAAGATCTGGGTTTAAATTCACCCCTCCACTTT	CASSQDLGLNSPLHF
TRBV5-4	-	-	TRBJ2-5	TGTGCCAGCAGCTTTTCGGAGGGAGAGACCCAGTACTTC	CASSFSEGETQYF
TRBV7-6	many	-	TRBJ2-7	TGTGCCAGCAGCCGTTCCGCGGGACCGAGCTACGAGCAGTACTTC	CASSRSAGPSYEQYF
TRBV14	few	TRBD2	TRBJ2-7	TGTGCCAGCAGCCAAGCCGAGAGTAGCGGGAGACTCGAGCAGTACTTC	CASSQAESSGRLEQYF
TRBV11-2	many	-	TRBJ1-1	TGTGCCAGCAGCTTAGCGGCCGCAGGGGACACTGAAGCTTTCTTT	CASSLAAAGDTEAFF
TRBV19	-	TRBD2	TRBJ2-5	TGTGCCAGTAAGGAGCGGGGGGCCCAAGAGACCCAGTACTTC	CASKERGAQETQYF
TRBV20-1	few	TRBD1	TRBJ2-7	TGCAGTGCTAGAGGGGGACAGGGGACCGAGCAGTACTTC	CSARGGQGTEQYF
TRBV9	-	TRBD2	TRBJ2-5	TGTGCCAGCGGCGGGGGGCTACGGTACCAAGAGACCCAGTACTTC	CASGGGLRYQETQYF
TRBV3-1	few	TRBD2	TRBJ2-7	TGTGCCAGCAGCCAAGGGACTAGCAAATCCTACGAGCAGTACTTC	CASSQGTSKSYEQYF
TRBV10-1	-	TRBD1	TRBJ1-1	TGCGCCAGCAGTGAGTCGAGGGGACAGTCGCGGGAAGCTTTCTTT	CASSESRGQSREAFF
TRBV7-3	many	TRBD2	TRBJ2-6	TGTGCCAGCAGCTTTATAGCGGGACTCTCTGGGGCCAACGTCCTGACTTTC	CASSFIAGLSGANVLTF
TRBV19	-	-	TRBJ2-1	TGTGCCAGTAATCAGGACAGGGAGGGGACCAATGAGCAGTTCTTC	CASNQDREGTNEQFF
TRBV2	few	-	TRBJ1-5	TGTGCCAGCAGTGGTGTTTCGGTGGGGTGGACCACGGAGGGCAATCAGCCCCAGCATTTT	CASSGVSVGWTTEGNQPQHF
TRBV7-9	-	-	TRBJ2-7	TGTGCCAGCAGCTTACAGGGGAGTAAGCGCGAGCAGTACTTC	CASSLQGSKREQYF
TRBV7-6	many	TRBD2	TRBJ2-7	TGTGCCAGCAGCCAGGGACTAGCGGGACCCCCTACCTACGAGCAGTACTTC	CASSQGLAGPPTYEQYF
TRBV7-8	many	-	TRBJ1-6	TGTGCCAGCAGCCCAGGATTAGGGGGTTTCTCCTATAATTCACCCCTCCACTTT	CASSPGLGGFSYNSPLHF
TRBV5-6	-	-	TRBJ1-3	TGTGCCAGCAGCTTGAAGAGACTTACTGGAAACACCATATATTTT	CASSLKRLTGNTIYF
TRBV3-1	-	TRBD2	TRBJ2-7	TGTGCCAGCAGCCGCCCGACTAGCCACGAGCAGTACTTC	CASSRPTSHEQYF
TRBV28	few	-	TRBJ1-2	TGTGCCAGCAGAACTAACACGGAGGGCCCCATAACCCTATATGGCTACACCTTC	CASRTNTEGPITLYGYTF
TRBV7-9	many	-	TRBJ1-1	TGTGCCAGCAGAAGTACACGAAACACTGAAGCTTTCTTT	CASRSTRNTEAFF
TRBV7-8	-	TRBD2	TRBJ2-3	TGTGCCAGAAGCTTAGTACTCGCGGGAGGTTATCTTGGCACAGATACGCAGTATTTT	CARSLVLAGGYLGTDTQYF